The clone carrying this T cell receptor beta chain has only a few counts. Its specificity is unknown. CDR1 DFQATT and CDR2 SNEGSKA come from the germline V gene (reference sequence). This CDR3 region has 14 residues. V shed 6 bases and J 3 bases; nucleotides not matched to a gene: 9. With a J-beta primer mix and a sample-barcoded 5' primer, a second PCR ran 7 to 11 cycles. TCRdb reprocessed the 5' RACE reads via MiXCR and lists one record per CDR3 protein. Found here are about 1.4 million distinct CDR3 sequences, around 55% of them singletons; the top ten hold 6.5% to 8.5%. The sample belongs to a study of blood T cells in healthy people across ages. Study-wide points: Per million T cells, TCR beta diversity dropped about linearly as age rose. When one million T cells were used, diversity estimates were thought to be underestimates.

Isolation yielded PBMCs, at least 6.5 million per sample, in every case. Sample: blood. The chain carries TRBV20-1 and TRBJ2-3, with 7 bases lining up with TRBD2. This clonotype was obtained from a man aged 18-30 years in good health. CDR3 DNA: TGCAGTGCGTTCCGGATCGGGAGGACAGATACGCAGTATTTT. Translating gives CSAFRIGRTDTQYF.